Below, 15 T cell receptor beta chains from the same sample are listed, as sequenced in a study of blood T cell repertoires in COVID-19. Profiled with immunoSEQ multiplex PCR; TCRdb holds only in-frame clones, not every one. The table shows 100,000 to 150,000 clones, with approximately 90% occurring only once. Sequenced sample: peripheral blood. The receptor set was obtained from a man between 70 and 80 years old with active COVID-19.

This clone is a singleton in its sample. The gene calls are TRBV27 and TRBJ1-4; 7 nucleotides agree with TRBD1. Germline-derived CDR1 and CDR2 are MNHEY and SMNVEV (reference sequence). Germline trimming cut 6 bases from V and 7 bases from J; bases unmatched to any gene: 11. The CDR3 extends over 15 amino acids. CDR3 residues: CASRAVGTESEKLFF. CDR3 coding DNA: TGTGCCAGCAGGGCGGTGGGGACAGAGTCTGAAAAACTGTTTTTT.

The CDR3 DNA reads as TGTGCCAGCAGTGCCCAGGGTTACAATGAGCAGTTCTTC. Protein sequence: CASSAQGYNEQFF. The V and J genes are TRBV2 and TRBJ2-1; TRBD1 is a possible D gene (5 bases). The CDR3 is made up of 13 amino acids. The V end was cut by 4 bases, the J end by 4 bases, with 8 bases between. CDR1 SNHLY and CDR2 FYNNEI come from the germline V gene.

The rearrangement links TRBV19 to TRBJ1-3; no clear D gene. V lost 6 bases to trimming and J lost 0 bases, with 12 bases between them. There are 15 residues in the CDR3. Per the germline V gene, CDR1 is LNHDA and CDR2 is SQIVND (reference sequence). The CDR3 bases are TGTGCCAGTAGCGCCGAGGTCCCCTCTGGAAACACCATATATTTT. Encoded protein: CASSAEVPSGNTIYF.

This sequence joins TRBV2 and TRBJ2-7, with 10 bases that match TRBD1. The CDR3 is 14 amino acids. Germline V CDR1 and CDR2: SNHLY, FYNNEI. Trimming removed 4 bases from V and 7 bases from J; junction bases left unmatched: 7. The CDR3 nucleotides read TGTGCCAGCAGTGTACGACAGGGGGCCCGGGAGCAGTACTTC. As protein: CASSVRQGAREQYF.

CDR3 sequence (DNA): TGTGCCAGCTCCCAGGGCGGGGAACGGGGACGAGGGCAGTACTTC. This encodes CASSQGGERGRGQYF. The rearrangement uses TRBV18 and TRBJ2-7, with D possibly matching TRBD2 (6 bases). The CDR3 is 15 amino acids. The V end lost 6 bases, the J end lost 9 bases, and 24 bases lay between the germline ends. The V gene's germline CDR1 is KGHSH and CDR2 LQKENI.

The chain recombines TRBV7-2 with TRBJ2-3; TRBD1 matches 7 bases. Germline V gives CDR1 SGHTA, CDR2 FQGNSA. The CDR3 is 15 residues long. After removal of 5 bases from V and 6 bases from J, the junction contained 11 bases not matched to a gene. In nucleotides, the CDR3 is TGTGCCAGCAGCCCGTTGACAGGGTCGGTGGATACGCAGTATTTT. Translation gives CASSPLTGSVDTQYF.

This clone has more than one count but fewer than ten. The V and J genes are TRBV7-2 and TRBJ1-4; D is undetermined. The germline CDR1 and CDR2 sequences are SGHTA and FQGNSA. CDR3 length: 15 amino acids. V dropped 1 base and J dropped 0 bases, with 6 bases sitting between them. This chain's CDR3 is CASSLEITTNEKLFF. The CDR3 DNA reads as TGTGCCAGCAGCTTAGAAATTACAACTAATGAAAAACTGTTTTTT. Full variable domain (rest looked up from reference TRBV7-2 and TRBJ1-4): GAGVSQSPSNKVTEKGKDVELRCDPISGHTALYWYRQSLGQGLEFLIYFQGNSAPDKSGLPSDRFSAERTGGSVSTLTIQRTQQEDSAVYLCASSLEITTNEKLFFGSGTQLSVL.

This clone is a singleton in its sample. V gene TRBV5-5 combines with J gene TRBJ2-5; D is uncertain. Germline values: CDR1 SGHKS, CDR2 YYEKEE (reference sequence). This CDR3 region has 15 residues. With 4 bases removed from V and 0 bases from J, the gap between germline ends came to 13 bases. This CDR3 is CASSRNLGDQETQYF. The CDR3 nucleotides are TGTGCCAGCAGCCGAAACCTAGGAGACCAAGAGACCCAGTACTTC.

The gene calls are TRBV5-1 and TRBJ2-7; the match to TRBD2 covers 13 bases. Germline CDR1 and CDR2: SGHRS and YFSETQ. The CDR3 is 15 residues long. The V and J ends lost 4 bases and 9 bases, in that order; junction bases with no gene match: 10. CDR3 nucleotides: TGCGCCAGCAGCCTGACTAGCGGGGGGCCTCCGGTGCAGTACTTC. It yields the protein CASSLTSGGPPVQYF.

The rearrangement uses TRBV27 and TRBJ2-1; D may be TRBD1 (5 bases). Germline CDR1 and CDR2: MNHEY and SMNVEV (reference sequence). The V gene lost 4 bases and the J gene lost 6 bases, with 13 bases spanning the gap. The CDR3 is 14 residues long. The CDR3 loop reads CASSWAQGSNEQFF. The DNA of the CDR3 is TGTGCCAGCAGTTGGGCGCAGGGAAGCAATGAGCAGTTCTTC.

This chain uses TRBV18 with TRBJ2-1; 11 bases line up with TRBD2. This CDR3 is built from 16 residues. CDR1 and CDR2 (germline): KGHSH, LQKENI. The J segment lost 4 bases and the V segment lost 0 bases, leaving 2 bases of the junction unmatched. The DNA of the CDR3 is TGTGCCAGCTCACCACCGGGACTAGCGGATTACAATGAGCAGTTCTTC. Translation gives CASSPPGLADYNEQFF. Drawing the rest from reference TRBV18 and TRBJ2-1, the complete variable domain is NAGVMQNPRHLVRRRGQEARLRCSPMKGHSHVYWYRQLPEEGLKFMVYLQKENIIDESGMPKERFSAEFPKEGPSILRIQQVVRGDSAAYFCASSPPGLADYNEQFFGPGTRLTVL.

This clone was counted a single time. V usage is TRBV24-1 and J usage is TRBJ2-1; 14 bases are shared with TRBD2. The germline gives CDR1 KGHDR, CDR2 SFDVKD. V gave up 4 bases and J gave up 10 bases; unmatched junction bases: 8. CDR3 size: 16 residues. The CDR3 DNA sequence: TGTGCCACCAGTGACCTCGGGACTAGCGGGAGACAGGAGCAGTTCTTC. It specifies CATSDLGTSGRQEQFF.

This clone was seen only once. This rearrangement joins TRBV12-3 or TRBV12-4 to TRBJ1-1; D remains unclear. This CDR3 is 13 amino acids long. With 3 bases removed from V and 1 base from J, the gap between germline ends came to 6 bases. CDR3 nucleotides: TGTGCCAGCAGTTTTTCCAGGAACACTGAAGCTTTCTTT. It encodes CASSFSRNTEAFF.

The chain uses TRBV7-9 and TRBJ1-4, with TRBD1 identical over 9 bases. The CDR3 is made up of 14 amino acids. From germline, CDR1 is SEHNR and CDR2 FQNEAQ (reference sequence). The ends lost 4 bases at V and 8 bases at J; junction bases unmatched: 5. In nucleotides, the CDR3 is TGTGCCAGCAGCTCATACAGGGGGCGAGAAAAACTGTTTTTT. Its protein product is CASSSYRGREKLFF. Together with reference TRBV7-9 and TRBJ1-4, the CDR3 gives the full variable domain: DTGVSQNPRHKITKRGQNVTFRCDPISEHNRLYWYRQTLGQGPEFLTYFQNEAQLEKSRLLSDRFSAERPKGSFSTLEIQRTEQGDSAMYLCASSSYRGREKLFFGSGTQLSVL.

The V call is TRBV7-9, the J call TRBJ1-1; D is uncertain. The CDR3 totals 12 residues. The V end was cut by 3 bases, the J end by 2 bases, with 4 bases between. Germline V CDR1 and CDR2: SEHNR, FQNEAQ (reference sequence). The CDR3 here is CASSFLNTEAFF. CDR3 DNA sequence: TGTGCCAGCAGCTTTTTAAACACTGAAGCTTTCTTT.